Given below is one T cell receptor (beta chain) in context. Its antigen remains unidentified. PCR amplification relied on 60 Vbeta primers (plus 13 Jbeta primers). Method: immunoSEQ multiplex PCR; TCRdb's copy keeps in-frame clones and lacks some. The sample comprises around 200,000 clones, about four fifths of which are singletons, and 1.6% rests with the top ten. This record belongs to a study of cytomegalovirus exposure and HLA in healthy donors. Overall study: There were fewer than 130 million unique TCR beta sequences, drawn from roughly 200 million T cells, in an earlier analysis. The study, taken as a whole, reports: Reports indicated that the classifier achieved high specificity and sensitivity in diagnosing cytomegalovirus status. Reportedly, HLA-A and HLA-B alleles of most subjects were accurately predicted from TCR beta.

At collection, donors were nominally healthy, but unrecorded immune exposures were probable. The CDR3 is 12 amino acids. CDR1 MNHNS and CDR2 SASEGT come from the germline V gene. This clonotype was sampled from a man aged 50-60 years in good health and CMV-seronegative. The material sequenced was PBMCs. The rearrangement joins TRBV6-1 to TRBJ2-1, with TRBD2 identical over 7 bases. CDR3 in amino acids: CASGTFDNEQFF. CDR3 in DNA: TGTGCAAGCGGGACTTTCGACAATGAGCAGTTCTTC.